This record looks at one T cell receptor beta chain sequence and its context. The junction does not match germline at one end; this may be a read error. This sample's RNA came from whole unsorted tissue. More than 3 cm separated this lung sample from the edge of the tumor. CDR3 size: 15 residues. Germline values: CDR1 SQVTM, CDR2 ANQGSEA. This record belongs to a study of tumor and adjacent non-tumor tissue in lung cancer. A modified ARM-PCR protocol with three rounds of nested PCR amplified TCRbeta. TCRdb independently ran MiXCR on the multiplex PCR reads; one entry per CDR3 protein. The data show 50,000 to 60,000 distinct CDR3 sequences, 74% seen once.

The chain employs TRBV29-1 and TRBJ2-1, with D possibly TRBD2 on 5 matching bases. This sequence was found in a woman in her sixties or seventies with non-small cell lung cancer. Source material: distant non-tumor lung tissue. This CDR3 is CSVVEGRSHCNEQLF. As DNA, the CDR3 is TGCAGCGTTGTTGAGGGCAGGTCTCACTGCAATGAGCAGTTGTTC.